This TCR beta chain was sequenced for a study of cytomegalovirus exposure and HLA in healthy donors. The study, taken as a whole, reports: Later work associated 17,000 or so TCR beta sequences with HLA alleles at 0.05 false discovery rate.

Comment on this clone: Antigen unknown.

The germline V gene has CDR1 SGHAT and CDR2 FQNNGV. J was trimmed by 7 bases and V by 6 bases; bases with no gene match: 14. The CDR3 extends over 17 amino acids. This cohort consisted of healthy bone marrow donors. Unrecorded immune exposure was likely among donors, who were nominally healthy when sampled. PCR was performed using 60 Vbeta and 13 Jbeta primers. Method: immunoSEQ multiplex PCR; TCRdb's copy keeps in-frame clones and lacks some. This sample contains about 210,000 clones. Sequences were obtained from PBMCs. The rearrangement uses TRBV11-2 and TRBJ1-3, with 11 bases lining up with TRBD1. The receptor was isolated from a woman aged 25-40 years in good health and CMV-seropositive. The CDR3 loop reads CASRAGTGGEGWNTIYF. CDR3 coding DNA: TGTGCCAGCAGAGCCGGGACAGGGGGTGAGGGATGGAACACCATATATTTT.